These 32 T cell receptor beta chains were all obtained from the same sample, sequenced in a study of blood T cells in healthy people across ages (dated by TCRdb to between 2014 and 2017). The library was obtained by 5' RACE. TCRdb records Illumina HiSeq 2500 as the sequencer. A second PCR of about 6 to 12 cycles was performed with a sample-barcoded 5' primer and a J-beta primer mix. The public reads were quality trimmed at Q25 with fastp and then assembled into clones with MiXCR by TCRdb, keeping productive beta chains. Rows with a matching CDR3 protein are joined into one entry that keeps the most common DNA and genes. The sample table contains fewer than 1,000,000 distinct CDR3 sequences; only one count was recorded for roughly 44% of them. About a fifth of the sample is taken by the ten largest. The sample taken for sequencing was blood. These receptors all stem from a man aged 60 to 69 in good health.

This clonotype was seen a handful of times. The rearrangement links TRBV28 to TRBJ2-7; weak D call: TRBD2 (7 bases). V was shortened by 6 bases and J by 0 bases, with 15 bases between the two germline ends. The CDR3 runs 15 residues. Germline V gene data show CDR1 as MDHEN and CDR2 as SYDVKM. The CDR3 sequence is CASSPLGGVSYEQYF. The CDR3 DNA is TGTGCCAGCAGCCCACTAGGGGGGGTCTCCTACGAGCAGTACTTC.

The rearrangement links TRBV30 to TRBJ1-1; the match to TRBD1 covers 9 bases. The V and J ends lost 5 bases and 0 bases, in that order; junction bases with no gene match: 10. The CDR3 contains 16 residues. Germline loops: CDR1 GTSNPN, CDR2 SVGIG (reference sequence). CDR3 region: CAWAGQGIPLNTEAFF. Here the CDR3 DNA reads TGTGCCTGGGCCGGACAGGGGATTCCCTTGAACACTGAAGCTTTCTTT.

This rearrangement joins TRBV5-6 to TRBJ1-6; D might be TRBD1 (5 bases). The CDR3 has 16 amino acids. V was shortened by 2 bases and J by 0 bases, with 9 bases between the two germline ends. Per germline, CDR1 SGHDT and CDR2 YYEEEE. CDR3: CASSFYGASYNSPLHF. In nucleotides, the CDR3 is TGTGCCAGCAGCTTCTATGGGGCCTCCTATAATTCACCCCTCCACTTT.

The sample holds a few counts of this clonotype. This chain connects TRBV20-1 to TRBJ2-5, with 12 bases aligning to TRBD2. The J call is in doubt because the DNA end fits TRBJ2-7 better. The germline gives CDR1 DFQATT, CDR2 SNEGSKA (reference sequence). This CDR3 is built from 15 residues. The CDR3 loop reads CSAKPSSGGAYEQYF. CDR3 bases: TGCAGTGCTAAACCCTCTAGCGGGGGGGCGTACGAGCAGTACTTC.

This CDR3 is CSATPGQGACVAFF. The CDR3 bases are TGCAGTGCTACACCGGGACAGGGGGCCTGCGTTGCTTTCTTT. V usage is TRBV20-1 and J usage is TRBJ1-1; 12 nucleotides match TRBD1. This CDR3 is built from 14 residues. CDR1 and CDR2 (germline): DFQATT, SNEGSKA (reference sequence). J lost 11 bases, V lost 4 bases, and 11 bases had no gene match.

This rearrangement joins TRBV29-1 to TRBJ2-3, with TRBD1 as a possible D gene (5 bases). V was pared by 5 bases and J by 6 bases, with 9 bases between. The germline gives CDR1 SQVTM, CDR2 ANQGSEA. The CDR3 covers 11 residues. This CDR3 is CSVQRGDTQYF. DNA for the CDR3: TGCAGCGTTCAAAGGGGCGATACGCAGTATTTT.

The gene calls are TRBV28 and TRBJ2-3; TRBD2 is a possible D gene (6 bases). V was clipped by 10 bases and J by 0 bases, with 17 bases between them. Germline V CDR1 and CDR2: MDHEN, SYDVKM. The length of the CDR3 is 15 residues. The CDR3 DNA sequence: TGTGCCACCCTGACGGGACTCCTGAGCACAGATACGCAGTATTTT. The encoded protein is CATLTGLLSTDTQYF.

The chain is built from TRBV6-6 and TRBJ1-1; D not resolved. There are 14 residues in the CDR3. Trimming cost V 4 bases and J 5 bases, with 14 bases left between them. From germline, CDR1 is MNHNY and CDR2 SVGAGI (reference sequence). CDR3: CASSFGSGGTEAFF. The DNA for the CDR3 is TGTGCCAGCAGTTTTGGGAGCGGAGGGACTGAAGCTTTCTTT.

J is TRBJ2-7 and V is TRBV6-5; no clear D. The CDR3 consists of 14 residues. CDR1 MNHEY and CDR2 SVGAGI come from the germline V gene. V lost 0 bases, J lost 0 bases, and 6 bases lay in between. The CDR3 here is CASSYSGYSYEQYF. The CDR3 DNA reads TGTGCCAGCAGTTACTCCGGATACTCCTACGAGCAGTACTTC.

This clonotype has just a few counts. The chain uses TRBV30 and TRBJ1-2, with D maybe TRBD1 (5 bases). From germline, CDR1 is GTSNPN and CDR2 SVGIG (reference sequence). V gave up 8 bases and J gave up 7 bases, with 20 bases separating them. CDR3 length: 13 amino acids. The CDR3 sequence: CAGPDFGGFGYTF. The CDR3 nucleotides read TGTGCCGGCCCCGATTTCGGGGGATTTGGCTACACCTTC.

The DNA of the CDR3 is TGCAGCGCCGCGAGGACCGGGGAGCTGTTTTTT. Protein product: CSAARTGELFF. This chain connects TRBV29-1 to TRBJ2-2; no reliable D call. The V end lost 7 bases, the J end lost 5 bases, and 8 bases lay between the germline ends. Germline V CDR1 and CDR2: SQVTM, ANQGSEA. CDR3 length: 11 residues.

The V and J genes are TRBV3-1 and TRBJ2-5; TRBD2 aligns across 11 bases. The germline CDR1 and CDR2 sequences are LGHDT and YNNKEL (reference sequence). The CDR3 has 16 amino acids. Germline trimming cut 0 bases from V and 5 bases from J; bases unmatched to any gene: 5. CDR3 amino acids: CASSQDRLAGSETQYF. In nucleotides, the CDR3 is TGTGCCAGCAGCCAAGATAGACTAGCGGGGTCTGAGACCCAGTACTTC.

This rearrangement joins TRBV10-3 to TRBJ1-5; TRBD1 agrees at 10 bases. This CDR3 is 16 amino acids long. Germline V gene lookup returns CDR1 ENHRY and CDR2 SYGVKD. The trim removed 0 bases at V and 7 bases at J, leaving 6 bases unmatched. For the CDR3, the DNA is TGTGCCATCAGTGAGTCGGGGGGACAGGGGATCCAGCCCCAGCATTTT. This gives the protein CAISESGGQGIQPQHF.

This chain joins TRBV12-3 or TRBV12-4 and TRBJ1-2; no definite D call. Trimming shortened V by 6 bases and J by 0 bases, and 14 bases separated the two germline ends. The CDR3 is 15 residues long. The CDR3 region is CASRHRHGSNYGYTF. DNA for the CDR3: TGTGCCAGCAGACACCGACACGGTTCTAACTATGGCTACACCTTC.

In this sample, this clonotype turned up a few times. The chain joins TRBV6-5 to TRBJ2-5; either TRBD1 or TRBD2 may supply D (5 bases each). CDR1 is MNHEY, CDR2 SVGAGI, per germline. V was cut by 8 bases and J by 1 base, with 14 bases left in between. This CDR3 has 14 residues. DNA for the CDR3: TGTGCCAGCGCGTGGGGACGGACCCAAGAGACCCAGTACTTC. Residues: CASAWGRTQETQYF.

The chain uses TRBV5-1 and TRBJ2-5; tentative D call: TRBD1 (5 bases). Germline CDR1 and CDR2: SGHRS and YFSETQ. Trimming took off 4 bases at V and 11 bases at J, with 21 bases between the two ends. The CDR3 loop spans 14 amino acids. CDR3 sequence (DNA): TGCGCCAGCAGCGTGGTTCAGGGTGATTCTGAGCAGTACTTC. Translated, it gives CASSVVQGDSEQYF.

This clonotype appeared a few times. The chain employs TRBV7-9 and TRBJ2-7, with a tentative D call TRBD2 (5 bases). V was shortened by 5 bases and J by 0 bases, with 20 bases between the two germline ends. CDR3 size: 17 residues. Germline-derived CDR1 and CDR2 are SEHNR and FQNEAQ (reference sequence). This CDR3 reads CASSPPPTSEASYEQYF. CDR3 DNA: TGTGCCAGCAGCCCACCCCCGACTTCGGAGGCCTCCTACGAGCAGTACTTC.

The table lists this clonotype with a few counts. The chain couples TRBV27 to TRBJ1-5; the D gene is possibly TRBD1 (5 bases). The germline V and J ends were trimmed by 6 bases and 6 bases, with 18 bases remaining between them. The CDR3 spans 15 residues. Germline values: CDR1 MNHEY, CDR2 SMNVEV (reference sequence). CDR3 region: CASRKVGGSGQPQHF. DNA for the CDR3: TGTGCCAGCAGAAAGGTTGGGGGTTCAGGTCAGCCCCAGCATTTT.

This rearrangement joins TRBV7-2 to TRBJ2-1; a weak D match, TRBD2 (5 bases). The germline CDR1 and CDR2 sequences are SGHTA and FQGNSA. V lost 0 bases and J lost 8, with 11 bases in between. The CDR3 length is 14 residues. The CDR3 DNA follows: TGTGCCAGCAGCTTAGCAGGCCTAGCCGATGAGCAGTTCTTC. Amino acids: CASSLAGLADEQFF.

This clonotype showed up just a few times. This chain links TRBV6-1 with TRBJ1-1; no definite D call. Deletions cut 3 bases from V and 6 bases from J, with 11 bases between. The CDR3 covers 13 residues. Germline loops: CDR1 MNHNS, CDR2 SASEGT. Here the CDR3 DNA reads TGTGCCAGCAGTGATGACCCCGGATCTGAAGCTTTCTTT. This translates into CASSDDPGSEAFF.

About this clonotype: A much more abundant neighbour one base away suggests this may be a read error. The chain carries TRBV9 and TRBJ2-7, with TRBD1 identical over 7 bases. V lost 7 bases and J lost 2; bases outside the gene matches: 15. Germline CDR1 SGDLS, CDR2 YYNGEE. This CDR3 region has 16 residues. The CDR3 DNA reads TGTGCCAGCTGCGAAGGACACGGGACAGCCACCTACGAGCAGTACTTC. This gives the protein CASCEGHGTATYEQYF.

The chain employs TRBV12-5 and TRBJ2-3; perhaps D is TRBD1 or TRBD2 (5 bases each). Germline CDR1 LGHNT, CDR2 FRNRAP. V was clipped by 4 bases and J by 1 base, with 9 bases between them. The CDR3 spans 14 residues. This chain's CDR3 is CASGWDGRTDTQYF. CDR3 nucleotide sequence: TGTGCTAGTGGTTGGGACGGCCGCACAGATACGCAGTATTTT.

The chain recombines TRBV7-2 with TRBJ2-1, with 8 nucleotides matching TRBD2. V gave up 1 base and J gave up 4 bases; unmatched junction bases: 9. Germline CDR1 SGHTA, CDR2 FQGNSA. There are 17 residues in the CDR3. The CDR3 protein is CASSLGGKRGNYNEQFF. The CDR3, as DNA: TGTGCCAGCAGCTTAGGAGGGAAGCGGGGGAATTACAATGAGCAGTTCTTC. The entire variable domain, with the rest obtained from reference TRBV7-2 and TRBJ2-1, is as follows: GAGVSQSPSNKVTEKGKDVELRCDPISGHTALYWYRQSLGQGLEFLIYFQGNSAPDKSGLPSDRFSAERTGGSVSTLTIQRTQQEDSAVYLCASSLGGKRGNYNEQFFGPGTRLTVL.

The CDR3, as DNA: TGCGCCAGCAGCCCGTCCACGGGTTCCTACAATGAGCAGTTCTTC. Translating it yields CASSPSTGSYNEQFF. The V and J genes are TRBV5-1 and TRBJ2-1; D unresolved. CDR1 and CDR2 (germline): SGHRS, YFSETQ. The CDR3 totals 15 residues. V lost 4 bases and J 1 base, leaving 12 bases between the germline ends.

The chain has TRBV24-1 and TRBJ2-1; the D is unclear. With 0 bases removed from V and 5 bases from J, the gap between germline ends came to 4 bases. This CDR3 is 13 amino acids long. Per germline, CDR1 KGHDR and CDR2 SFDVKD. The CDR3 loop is CATSDLTNNEQFF. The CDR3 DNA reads TGTGCCACCAGTGATTTGACAAACAATGAGCAGTTCTTC.

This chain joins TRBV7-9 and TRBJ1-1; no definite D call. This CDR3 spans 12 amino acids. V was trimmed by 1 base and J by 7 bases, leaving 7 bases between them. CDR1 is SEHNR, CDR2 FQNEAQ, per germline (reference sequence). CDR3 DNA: TGTGCCAGCAGCTTAGTGCAGAGTGAAGCTTTCTTT. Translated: CASSLVQSEAFF.

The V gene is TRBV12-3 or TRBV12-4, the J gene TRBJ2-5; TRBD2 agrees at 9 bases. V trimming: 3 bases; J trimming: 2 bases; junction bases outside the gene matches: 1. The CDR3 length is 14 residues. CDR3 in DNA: TGTGCCAGCAGTTTGCTAGCGGGGCAAGAGACCCAGTACTTC. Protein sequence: CASSLLAGQETQYF.

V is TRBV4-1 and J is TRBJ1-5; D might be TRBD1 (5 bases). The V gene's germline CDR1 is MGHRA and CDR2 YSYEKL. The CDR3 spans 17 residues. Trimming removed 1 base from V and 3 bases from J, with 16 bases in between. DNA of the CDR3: TGCGCCAGCAGCCAAGCATTTCAGGGTCCTATCAATCAGCCCCAGCATTTT. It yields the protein CASSQAFQGPINQPQHF.

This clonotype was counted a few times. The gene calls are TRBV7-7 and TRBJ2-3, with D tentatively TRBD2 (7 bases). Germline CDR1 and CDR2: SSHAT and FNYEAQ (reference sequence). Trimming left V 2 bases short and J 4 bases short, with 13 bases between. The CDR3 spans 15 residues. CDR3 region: CASSLSGGAADTQYF. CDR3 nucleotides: TGTGCCAGCAGCTTAAGTGGGGGGGCGGCAGATACGCAGTATTTT.

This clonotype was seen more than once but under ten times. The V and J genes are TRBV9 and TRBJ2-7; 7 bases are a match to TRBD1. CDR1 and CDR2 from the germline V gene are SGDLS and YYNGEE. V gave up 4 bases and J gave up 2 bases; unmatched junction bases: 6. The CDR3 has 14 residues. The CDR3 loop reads CASSPRTGTYEQYF. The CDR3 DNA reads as TGTGCCAGCAGCCCTCGGACAGGTACCTACGAGCAGTACTTC.

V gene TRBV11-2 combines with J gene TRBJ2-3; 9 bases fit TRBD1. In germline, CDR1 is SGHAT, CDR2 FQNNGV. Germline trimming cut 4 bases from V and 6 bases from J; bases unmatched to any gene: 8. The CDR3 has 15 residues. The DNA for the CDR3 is TGTGCCAGCAGCTCGGCCGGGACAGGGATGGATACGCAGTATTTT. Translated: CASSSAGTGMDTQYF. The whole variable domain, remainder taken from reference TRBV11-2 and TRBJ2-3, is EAGVAQSPRYKIIEKRQSVAFWCNPISGHATLYWYQQILGQGPKLLIQFQNNGVVDDSQLPKDRFSAERLKGVDSTLKIQPAKLEDSAVYLCASSSAGTGMDTQYFGPGTRLTVL.

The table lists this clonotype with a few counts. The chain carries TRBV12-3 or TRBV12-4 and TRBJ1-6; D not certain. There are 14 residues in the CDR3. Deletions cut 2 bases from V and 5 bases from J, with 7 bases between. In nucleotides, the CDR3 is TGTGCCAGCAGTTTAAGGCAGAATAATTCACCCCTCCACTTT. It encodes CASSLRQNNSPLHF.